Presented here are 13 T cell receptor beta chains from one specimen sequenced in a study of PD-L1 blockade in urothelial cancer. The sample's time point: pretreatment peripheral blood. Sequenced by immunoSEQ multiplex PCR; TCRdb stores in-frame clones only, minus some. The sample carries about 53,000 clones, around nine tenths recorded once. Sequences were derived from PBMCs, sampled around atezolizumab (anti-PD-L1) treatment. The receptors originated from a woman aged 55-69 years with urothelial cancer.

The chain couples TRBV6-5 to TRBJ2-2; 7 nucleotides line up with TRBD2. CDR3 length: 15 amino acids. Germline trimming cut 0 bases from V and 7 bases from J; bases unmatched to any gene: 5. Germline CDR1 and CDR2: MNHEY and SVGAGI. The DNA of the CDR3 is TGTGCCAGCAGTTACTCGCAGGCGGGGGTCGGGGAGCTGTTTTTT. Residues: CASSYSQAGVGELFF.

The J gene is TRBJ1-2, the V gene TRBV5-5, with D perhaps TRBD1 (5 bases). Germline CDR1 is SGHKS and CDR2 is YYEKEE (reference sequence). The CDR3 runs to 15 residues. V lost 0 bases and J lost 3, with 12 bases in between. The CDR3, as DNA: TGTGCCAGCAGCTTGGCCAGCGGGGGACACTATGGCTACACCTTC. This gives the protein CASSLASGGHYGYTF.

The V call is TRBV11-2, the J call TRBJ2-5; a possible D gene is TRBD1 (6 bases). The CDR3 has 15 residues. Trimming stripped 5 bases from V and 5 bases from J, with 18 bases between. Germline V lookup: CDR1 SGHAT, CDR2 FQNNGV. CDR3 amino acids: CASSRGGRGGETQYF. CDR3 DNA: TGTGCCAGCAGCCGAGGGGGACGTGGCGGGGAGACCCAGTACTTC. The full variable domain, in which reference TRBV11-2 and TRBJ2-5 provide the parts outside the CDR3, is EAGVAQSPRYKIIEKRQSVAFWCNPISGHATLYWYQQILGQGPKLLIQFQNNGVVDDSQLPKDRFSAERLKGVDSTLKIQPAKLEDSAVYLCASSRGGRGGETQYFGPGTRLLVL.

This clone was observed a few times. The V and J genes are TRBV19 and TRBJ2-7; 11 nucleotides agree with TRBD1. CDR1 is LNHDA, CDR2 SQIVND, per germline (reference sequence). V dropped 4 bases and J dropped 2; count of bases not matched to a gene: 1. The CDR3 has 14 residues. CDR3 bases: TGTGCCAGTAGTACGGGACAGGGGGCCTACGAGCAGTACTTC. It encodes CASSTGQGAYEQYF. The full variable domain, completed using reference TRBV19 and TRBJ2-7, is DGGITQSPKYLFRKEGQNVTLSCEQNLNHDAMYWYRQDPGQGLRLIYYSQIVNDFQKGDIAEGYSVSREKKESFPLTVTSAQKNPTAFYLCASSTGQGAYEQYFGPGTRLTVT.

J is TRBJ2-7 and V is TRBV20-1; D may be TRBD2 (6 bases). V lost 3 bases to trimming and J lost 3 bases, with 6 bases between them. CDR1 and CDR2 from the germline V gene are DFQATT and SNEGSKA (reference sequence). This CDR3 comprises 11 residues. CDR3: CSARTSYEQYF. CDR3 in DNA: TGCAGTGCTAGGACTAGCTACGAGCAGTACTTC.

The chain combines TRBV28 with TRBJ2-3; D ambiguous. V was trimmed by 2 bases and J by 2 bases, leaving 8 bases between them. Germline lookup yields CDR1 MDHEN and CDR2 SYDVKM. The CDR3 runs to 14 residues. The CDR3 sequence is CASSLPPNTDTQYF. The CDR3 coding sequence is TGTGCCAGCAGTTTACCCCCCAACACAGATACGCAGTATTTT.

This chain uses TRBV15 with TRBJ2-3; no firm D call. CDR1 is LNHNV, CDR2 YYDKDF, per germline (reference sequence). The CDR3 runs to 11 residues. The ends were cut back, 3 bases at V and 4 bases at J, with 2 bases in the middle. This CDR3 is CATSSADTQYF. Written as DNA, the CDR3 is TGTGCCACCAGCAGCGCAGATACGCAGTATTTT.

The genes are TRBV5-4 and TRBJ1-1, with TRBD1 as a possible D gene (6 bases). Trimming pared 4 bases from V and 4 bases from J, leaving 11 bases between. CDR1 is SGHNT and CDR2 is YYREEE in the germline V gene (reference sequence). The CDR3 is 13 residues long. The CDR3 nucleotides are TGTGCCAGCAGCAGACAAGGGGGCACTGAAGCTTTCTTT. Amino acid sequence: CASSRQGGTEAFF.

The chain uses TRBV4-1 and TRBJ2-5; D ambiguous. V was pared by 1 base and J by 4 bases, with 16 bases between. The germline V gene has CDR1 MGHRA and CDR2 YSYEKL. The CDR3 totals 16 residues. The CDR3: CASSQAEAPRRETQYF. CDR3 sequence (DNA): TGCGCCAGCAGCCAAGCCGAGGCTCCGAGGCGAGAGACCCAGTACTTC.

The gene calls are TRBV7-2 and TRBJ1-2; D may be TRBD1 (6 bases). The germline V gene has CDR1 SGHTA and CDR2 FQGNSA. The CDR3 is 15 residues long. V lost 1 base and J lost 5, with 14 bases in between. The CDR3 DNA sequence: TGTGCCAGCAGCTTAGAAGGGGGGGTGAGGTATGGCTACACCTTC. Protein sequence: CASSLEGGVRYGYTF.

This chain joins TRBV5-1 and TRBJ2-6; D is undetermined. With 0 bases removed from V and 0 bases from J, the gap between germline ends came to 4 bases. Germline assignment: CDR1 SGHRS and CDR2 YFSETQ. The CDR3 spans 15 residues. The CDR3 coding sequence is TGCGCCAGCAGCTTGGCAGGCTCTGGGGCCAACGTCCTGACTTTC. Its protein product is CASSLAGSGANVLTF.

This clone was seen only once. V usage is TRBV2 and J usage is TRBJ1-5, with a possible D match to TRBD1 (5 bases). The CDR3 is made up of 12 amino acids. Deletions cut 6 bases from V and 6 bases from J, with 9 bases between. Germline loops: CDR1 SNHLY, CDR2 FYNNEI. CDR3 in amino acids: CASRQGGQPQHF. DNA for the CDR3: TGTGCCAGCAGGCAGGGAGGTCAGCCCCAGCATTTT.

This CDR3 is CASSAQGTQPQHF. For the CDR3, the DNA is TGTGCCAGCAGCGCGCAGGGTACTCAGCCCCAGCATTTT. The rearrangement uses TRBV7-2 and TRBJ1-5; a weak D match, TRBD1 (5 bases). The CDR3 spans 13 residues. V dropped 5 bases and J dropped 6 bases, with 11 bases sitting between them. Germline values: CDR1 SGHTA, CDR2 FQGNSA.